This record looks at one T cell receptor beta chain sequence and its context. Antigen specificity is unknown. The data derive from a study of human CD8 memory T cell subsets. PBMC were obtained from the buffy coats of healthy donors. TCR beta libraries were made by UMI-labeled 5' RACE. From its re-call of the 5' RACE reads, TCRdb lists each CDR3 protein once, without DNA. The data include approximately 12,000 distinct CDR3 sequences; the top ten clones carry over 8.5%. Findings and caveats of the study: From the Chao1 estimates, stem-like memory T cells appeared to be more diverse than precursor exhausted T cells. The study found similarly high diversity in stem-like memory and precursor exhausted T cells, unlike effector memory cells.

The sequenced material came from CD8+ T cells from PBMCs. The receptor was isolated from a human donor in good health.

The CDR3: CASSFGASYNEQFF. V is TRBV11-2 and J is TRBJ2-1; the D gene TCRdb calls, TRBD1, cannot be checked with no DNA. The CDR3 runs 14 residues. CDR1 SGHAT and CDR2 FQNNGV come from the germline V gene.